The rows below give T cell receptor beta chains drawn from one sample of a study of OX40 agonist ivuxolimab in advanced cancers. Method: immunoSEQ multiplex PCR; TCRdb's copy keeps in-frame clones and lacks some. The data hold 70,000 or so clones, with roughly 80% observed a single time. The sequencing used CD4+ or CD8+ T cells sorted from blood, collected in a trial of the OX40 agonist ivuxolimab. These receptors originate from an adult with an advanced solid tumor such as melanoma, head and neck, liver or kidney cancer. Each CDR3 is given with its conserved first and last residue. A D gene is named only where the DNA matches it firmly. Not every row has a clone size; where given, it reads once, few, many or a size class.

j_gene: TRBJ2-1
v_gene: TRBV10-1
d_gene: .
abundance: .
CDR3nt: TGCGCCAGCAACTCGGCCGCATACAATGAGCAGTTCTTC
CDR3aa: CASNSAAYNEQFF

j_gene: TRBJ2-6
v_gene: TRBV28
d_gene: TRBD2
abundance: .
CDR3nt: TGTGCCAGCGGGAGGGCTGGGGCCAACGTCCTGACTTTC
CDR3aa: CASGRAGANVLTF

j_gene: TRBJ1-4
v_gene: TRBV18
d_gene: TRBD1
abundance: .
CDR3nt: TGTGCCAGCTCACGGGACAGGGATGAAAAACTGTTTTTT
CDR3aa: CASSRDRDEKLFF

j_gene: TRBJ1-2
v_gene: TRBV5-4
d_gene: .
abundance: .
CDR3nt: TGTGCCAGCAGCTTCGAAGGGGCCTACTATGGCCACACCTTC
CDR3aa: CASSFEGAYYGHTF

j_gene: TRBJ2-3
v_gene: TRBV19
d_gene: TRBD1
abundance: .
CDR3nt: TGTGCCAGTAGTATAAGGGACAGGGGGACGGATACGCAGTATTTT
CDR3aa: CASSIRDRGTDTQYF

j_gene: TRBJ2-4
v_gene: TRBV2
d_gene: .
abundance: few
CDR3nt: TGTGCCAGCAGTGAAACGGGAGCCAAAAACATTCAGTACTTC
CDR3aa: CASSETGAKNIQYF

j_gene: TRBJ1-1
v_gene: TRBV29-1
d_gene: TRBD1
abundance: .
CDR3nt: TGCAGCGTTACCGGGACAGGGGTTGAAGCTTTCTTT
CDR3aa: CSVTGTGVEAFF

j_gene: TRBJ1-1
v_gene: TRBV7-9
d_gene: TRBD1
abundance: once
CDR3nt: TGTGCCAGCAGCGGGGACAGCGGGGAAGCTTTCTTT
CDR3aa: CASSGDSGEAFF

j_gene: TRBJ1-4
v_gene: TRBV19
d_gene: TRBD1
abundance: .
CDR3nt: TGTGCCAGTAGTACGGCGACAGGGCGTGAAAAACTGTTTTTT
CDR3aa: CASSTATGREKLFF

j_gene: TRBJ1-2
v_gene: TRBV21-1
d_gene: .
abundance: .
CDR3nt: TGTGCCAGCAGCAAATTAGGGACATCCCATGTATATGGCTACACCTTC
CDR3aa: CASSKLGTSHVYGYTF

j_gene: TRBJ2-7
v_gene: TRBV6-6
d_gene: TRBD2
abundance: .
CDR3nt: TGTGCCGGCAGTTACGAGACTAGCGGCTACGAGCAGTACTTC
CDR3aa: CAGSYETSGYEQYF